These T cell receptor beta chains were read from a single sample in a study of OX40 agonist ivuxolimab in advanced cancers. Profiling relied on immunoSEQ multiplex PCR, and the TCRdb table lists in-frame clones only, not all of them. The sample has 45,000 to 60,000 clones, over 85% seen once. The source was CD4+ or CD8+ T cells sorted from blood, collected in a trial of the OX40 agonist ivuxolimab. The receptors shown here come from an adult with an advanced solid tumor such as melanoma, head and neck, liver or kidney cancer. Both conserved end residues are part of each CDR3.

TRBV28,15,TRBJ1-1,CASSPTGALNTEAFF
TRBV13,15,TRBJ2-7,CASSSAGLASYEQYF
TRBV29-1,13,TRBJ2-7,CSVVPPSSYEQYF
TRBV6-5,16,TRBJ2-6,CASSFEQPSGANVLTF
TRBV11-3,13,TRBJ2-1,CASSRGVSDEQFF
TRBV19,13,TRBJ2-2,CASSYRVAGELFF
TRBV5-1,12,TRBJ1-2,CASSALNYGYTF
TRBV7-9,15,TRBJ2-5,CASSRRTESQETQYF
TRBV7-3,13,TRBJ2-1,CASSSDIMGEQFF
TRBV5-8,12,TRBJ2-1,CASSLWVNEQFF
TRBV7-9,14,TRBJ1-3,CASSLQGARNTIYF
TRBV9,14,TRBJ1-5,CASSPKYSNQPQHF
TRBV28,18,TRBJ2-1,CASSLWESMGGQYNEQFF
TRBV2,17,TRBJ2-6,CASSMDQEGSGANVLTF
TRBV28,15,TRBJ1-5,CASHRAEFSNQPQHF
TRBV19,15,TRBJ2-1,CASSMASGRYNEQFF
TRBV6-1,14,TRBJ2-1,CASSVGGMWDEQFF
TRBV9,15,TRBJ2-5,CASSPIGRIQETQYF
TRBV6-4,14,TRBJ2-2,CASSAAGNTGELFF
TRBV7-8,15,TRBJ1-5,CASSAPLVSNQPQHF
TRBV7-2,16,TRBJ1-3,CASSLASGSSGNTIYF
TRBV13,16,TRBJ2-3,CASSLPEGRDTDTQYF
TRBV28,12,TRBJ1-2,CASSTGAGGYTF
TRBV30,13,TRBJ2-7,CAGTGGRAYEQYF
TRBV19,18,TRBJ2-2,CASSPGRTSGGHTGELFF
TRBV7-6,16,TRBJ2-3,CASSLVGGLAPDTQYF
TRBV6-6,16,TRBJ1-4,CASSSPLTGTNEKLFF
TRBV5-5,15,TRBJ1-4,CASSLGQGLNEKLFF
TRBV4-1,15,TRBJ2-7,CASSQEDRGGHEQYF
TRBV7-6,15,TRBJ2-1,CASSPAGGAHNEQFF
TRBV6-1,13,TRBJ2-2,CAGYRDHTGELFF
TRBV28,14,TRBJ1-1,CASSLTGENTEAFF
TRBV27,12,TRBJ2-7,CATQGAHYEQYF
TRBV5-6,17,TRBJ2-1,CASSLQQGAFSYNEQFF
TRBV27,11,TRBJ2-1,CASTSGGWRFF